Listed here are 9 T cell receptor delta chains from one sample, sequenced in a study of γδ T cells in repeated Plasmodium falciparum infection. Bulk repertoires came from Vgamma9/Vdelta2+ or Vdelta2-negative gammadelta T cells flow-sorted from PBMC. TCRdb fed the multiplex PCR reads into CATT to redo clone calling. The repertoire holds 75,000 to 95,000 delta-chain clones, with less than 1% as singletons. The sample was gamma-delta T cells from blood. These receptors were collected from a pool of human donors (malaria-infected and uninfected, not separated).

This clone came up many times. The chain links TRDV2 to TRDJ1; 8 bases line up with TRDD3. Germline lookup yields CDR1 GEAIGNYY and CDR2 EKD. The CDR3 consists of 15 residues. V lost 2 bases, J lost 1 base, and 5 bases stayed unmatched. CDR3 loop: CACDILGDSTDKLIF. Written as DNA, the CDR3 is TGTGCCTGTGACATTTTGGGGGATTCCACCGATAAACTCATCTTT.

This clone has more than one count but fewer than ten. This DNA's translation differs at residue 14 from TCRdb's protein, which comes from a much larger clone; a read error is likely, and the protein shown is translated from the DNA. The chain couples TRDV2 to TRDJ1; 11 bases map to TRDD3. The J gene was not available in TCRdb and was assigned here by matching the DNA to germline segments. Trimming at V came to 5 bases and at J to 1 base, leaving 23 bases not matched to a gene. Germline V gene sequence: CDR1 GEAIGNYY, CDR2 EKD. This CDR3 region has 21 residues. The CDR3: CACGPFLPLGDITVATDKLIF. The CDR3 bases are TGTGCCTGTGGGCCCTTCCTCCCACTGGGGGATATTACGGTTGCCACCGATAAACTCATCTTT.

Comment on this clone: Only one base separates this from a far larger clonotype, so it likely reflects a read error. The same CDR3 is also encoded by other DNA sequences in this sample. The chain links TRDV1 to TRDJ1; possible D gene TRDD3, 5 bases. The J gene is not listed in TCRdb, so it was assigned here from a DNA match to germline. Per the germline V gene, CDR1 is TSWWSYY and CDR2 is QGS. CDR3 size: 21 residues. Written as DNA, the CDR3 is TGTGCTCTCGGGGAACTAGCGGTGGCGGGATCCTCAAGGTGGTACACCGATAAACTCATCTTT. Its translation is CALGELAVAGSSRWYTDKLIF.

Comment on this clone: TCRdb attributes to this sequence the protein of a much larger clone, which differs from the DNA translation at residue 14; a read error is likely, and the protein displayed is translated from the DNA. The chain recombines TRDV2 with TRDJ1, with 12 bases identical to TRDD3. No J gene is reported in TCRdb; it was inferred here by comparing the DNA with germline. Germline CDR1 and CDR2: GEAIGNYY and EKD. CDR3 length equals 17 residues. The CDR3 bases are TGTGCCTGTGACTTCAAACTGGGGGATACCAACACCGATAGACTCATCTTT. It specifies CACDFKLGDTNTDRLIF.

This clone was seen a few times. A far larger clone is one nucleotide away, so this likely arose from a read error. Other DNA sequences of this sample code for an identical CDR3. V gene assignment gives TRDV2, but the J gene was left uncalled; TRDD3 is the table's D call, not checked against the DNA. From germline, CDR1 is GEAIGNYY and CDR2 EKD. This CDR3 contains 21 residues. CDR3 coding DNA: TGTGCCTGTGACAGAAAATGGGGGATACGCCGGAGCTCCTGGGACACCCGACAAATGTTTTTC. Protein: CACDRKWGIRRSSWDTRQMFF.

This clone was recorded many times. The mismatch at residue 4 between this DNA's translation and the TCRdb protein of a much larger clone likely reflects a read error; the protein shown is translated from the DNA. The CDR3 here is CADRASYVPGDVTDKLIF. CDR3 nucleotides: TGTGCAGACAGGGCTTCCTACGTACCTGGGGACGTTACCGATAAACTCATCTTT. This sequence joins TRDV2 and TRDJ1; 8 bases are a match to TRDD2. TCRdb does not report a J gene; here it was assigned by matching the DNA to germline references. The CDR3 sequence is 18 residues long. From germline, CDR1 is GEAIGNYY and CDR2 EKD.

A word on this clone: It is likely a read error: a sequence one base away is far more abundant. Other DNA sequences in this sample translate to the same CDR3. The rearrangement links TRDV1 to TRDJ1; no clear D gene. Trimming removed 3 bases from V and 4 bases from J, with 27 bases in between. Looked up from germline, CDR1 is TSWWSYY and CDR2 is QGS. The CDR3 has 19 residues. Here the CDR3 reads CALGDGKLTPGVNLDKLIF. DNA of the CDR3: TGTGCTCTTGGGGACGGAAAATTAACGCCTGGCGTTAACCTCGATAAACTCATCTTT.

This clone came up many times. The translation of this DNA and the TCRdb protein of a much larger clone differ at residue 9, probably owing to a read error; the protein shown here is translated from the DNA. The genes are TRDV2 and TRDJ1, with D possibly being TRDD2 (5 bases). Trimming took off 0 bases at V and 0 bases at J, with 19 bases between the two ends. Germline lookup yields CDR1 GEAIGNYY and CDR2 EKD. The CDR3 is 18 amino acids. The CDR3 DNA follows: TGTGCCTGTGACACCGTCCTAAGAGAGGCCGCGTACACCGATAAACTCATCTTT. It yields the protein CACDTVLREAAYTDKLIF.

The sample holds a few counts of this clone. A far larger clone is one base from this, pointing to a likely read error. The sample carries other DNA sequences with the same CDR3. The chain has TRDV1 and TRDJ1, with 9 nucleotides matching TRDD2. The germline V gene has CDR1 TSWWSYY and CDR2 QGS. V trimming: 3 bases; J trimming: 5 bases; junction bases outside the gene matches: 19. The CDR3 totals 19 residues. CDR3 in DNA: TGTGCTCTTGGGGATCCCTTCCTACGTAGGTGGGGGAGAACGGATAAACTCATCTTT. This gives the protein CALGDPFLRRWGRTDKLIF.